These T cell receptor beta chains were read from a single sample in a study of blood T cell repertoires in COVID-19. The repertoire was sequenced with immunoSEQ multiplex PCR; TCRdb's copy has only in-frame clones and lacks some. The sample has roughly 350,000 clones, more than 70% seen once. The sequenced sample was peripheral blood. These receptor sequences come from a woman in her sixties or seventies with COVID-19, enrolled during active disease. Both conserved end residues are part of each CDR3. The order of the fields is CDR3 protein, CDR3 DNA, clone size, V gene, J gene, CDR3 length, D gene. A D gene is named only where the DNA matches it firmly. Expanded clones get a size class; other rows say once, few or many, or leave the size out.

CDR3 protein: CASSHFDRGDNEAFF
CDR3 DNA: TGTGCCAGCAGCCATTTCGACAGGGGAGACAATGAAGCTTTCTTT
clone size: NA
V gene: TRBV11-2
J gene: TRBJ1-1
CDR3 length: 15
D gene: TRBD1

CDR3 protein: CASSLDTPGVSPLHF
CDR3 DNA: TGCGCCAGCAGCTTGGACACTCCAGGGGTTTCACCCCTCCACTTT
clone size: NA
V gene: TRBV5-1
J gene: TRBJ1-6
CDR3 length: 15
D gene: NA

CDR3 protein: CASSFWTGEDEQFF
CDR3 DNA: TGCGCCAGCAGCTTTTGGACAGGGGAAGATGAGCAGTTCTTC
clone size: once
V gene: TRBV5-1
J gene: TRBJ2-1
CDR3 length: 14
D gene: TRBD1

CDR3 protein: CASSLSGTGNTIYF
CDR3 DNA: TGTGCCAGCAGCTTATCAGGGACAGGAAACACCATATATTTT
clone size: NA
V gene: TRBV11-2
J gene: TRBJ1-3
CDR3 length: 14
D gene: NA

CDR3 protein: CASSLVGQGVSEQYF
CDR3 DNA: TGTGCCAGCAGCTTAGTAGGACAGGGTGTTTCCGAGCAGTACTTC
clone size: NA
V gene: TRBV11-1
J gene: TRBJ2-7
CDR3 length: 15
D gene: TRBD1

CDR3 protein: CASSLLSEQFF
CDR3 DNA: TGTGCCAGCAGTTTGCTCAGTGAGCAGTTCTTC
clone size: NA
V gene: TRBV12-3/TRBV12-4
J gene: TRBJ2-1
CDR3 length: 11
D gene: NA

CDR3 protein: CASSPGQISGNTIYF
CDR3 DNA: TGTGCCAGCTCTCCGGGACAGATCTCTGGAAACACCATATATTTT
clone size: NA
V gene: TRBV18
J gene: TRBJ1-3
CDR3 length: 15
D gene: TRBD1

CDR3 protein: CASSPKRLTDTQYF
CDR3 DNA: TGTGCCAGCAGCCCCAAGCGCCTCACAGATACGCAGTATTTT
clone size: NA
V gene: TRBV2
J gene: TRBJ2-3
CDR3 length: 14
D gene: NA

CDR3 protein: CASSSTSGGAVTYEQYF
CDR3 DNA: TGCGCCAGCAGCTCGACTAGCGGGGGGGCCGTAACCTACGAGCAGTACTTC
clone size: NA
V gene: TRBV5-1
J gene: TRBJ2-7
CDR3 length: 17
D gene: TRBD2

CDR3 protein: CASSTGGAEAFF
CDR3 DNA: TGTGCCAGCAGTACCGGCGGGGCCGAAGCTTTCTTT
clone size: NA
V gene: TRBV28
J gene: TRBJ1-1
CDR3 length: 12
D gene: NA

CDR3 protein: CASSPWGGNTEAFF
CDR3 DNA: TGCGCCAGCAGCCCCTGGGGGGGGAACACTGAAGCTTTCTTT
clone size: NA
V gene: TRBV4-1
J gene: TRBJ1-1
CDR3 length: 14
D gene: NA

CDR3 protein: CASTYTPVDTEAFF
CDR3 DNA: TGTGCCAGTACCTATACCCCTGTTGACACTGAAGCTTTCTTT
clone size: NA
V gene: TRBV19
J gene: TRBJ1-1
CDR3 length: 14
D gene: NA

CDR3 protein: CASSQDSVRDTNQPQHF
CDR3 DNA: TGCGCCAGCAGCCAAGACTCGGTCAGGGACACCAATCAGCCCCAGCATTTT
clone size: NA
V gene: TRBV4-1
J gene: TRBJ1-5
CDR3 length: 17
D gene: NA

CDR3 protein: CASSLPPSGGRSDTQYF
CDR3 DNA: TGTGCCAGCAGCTTGCCCCCTAGCGGGGGTCGTTCAGATACGCAGTATTTT
clone size: NA
V gene: TRBV5-4
J gene: TRBJ2-3
CDR3 length: 17
D gene: TRBD2

CDR3 protein: CASSAPRQGNEQYF
CDR3 DNA: TGTGCCAGCAGTGCTCCCAGACAGGGAAACGAGCAGTACTTC
clone size: NA
V gene: TRBV28
J gene: TRBJ2-7
CDR3 length: 14
D gene: TRBD1

CDR3 protein: CASSQVAGDTEAFF
CDR3 DNA: TGTGCCAGCAGCCAGGTCGCAGGGGACACTGAAGCTTTCTTT
clone size: NA
V gene: TRBV3-1/TRBV3-2
J gene: TRBJ1-1
CDR3 length: 14
D gene: NA

CDR3 protein: CASSLIKGAYGYTF
CDR3 DNA: TGTGCCAGCAGCTTAATCAAGGGGGCGTATGGCTACACCTTC
clone size: NA
V gene: TRBV7-2
J gene: TRBJ1-2
CDR3 length: 14
D gene: TRBD1

CDR3 protein: CASSYLAGGSTDTQYF
CDR3 DNA: TGTGCCAGCAGTTATCTCGCGGGGGGCTCCACAGATACGCAGTATTTT
clone size: few
V gene: TRBV27
J gene: TRBJ2-3
CDR3 length: 16
D gene: TRBD2

CDR3 protein: CASRQETYEQYF
CDR3 DNA: TGTGCCAGCCGACAGGAGACCTACGAGCAGTACTTC
clone size: NA
V gene: TRBV2
J gene: TRBJ2-7
CDR3 length: 12
D gene: NA

CDR3 protein: CSAFIQETQYF
CDR3 DNA: TGCAGTGCTTTTATCCAAGAGACCCAGTACTTC
clone size: few
V gene: TRBV20-1
J gene: TRBJ2-5
CDR3 length: 11
D gene: NA

CDR3 protein: CASSVRGGNEQFF
CDR3 DNA: TGTGCCAGCAGTGTCCGGGGGGGGAATGAGCAGTTCTTC
clone size: NA
V gene: TRBV27
J gene: TRBJ2-1
CDR3 length: 13
D gene: TRBD2

CDR3 protein: CASSSWGGETQYF
CDR3 DNA: TGCGCCAGCAGTAGCTGGGGGGGAGAGACCCAGTACTTC
clone size: NA
V gene: TRBV5-1
J gene: TRBJ2-5
CDR3 length: 13
D gene: TRBD2

CDR3 protein: CASSELRGGPGYGYTF
CDR3 DNA: TGTGCCAGCAGTGAACTGCGAGGAGGTCCCGGCTATGGCTACACCTTC
clone size: NA
V gene: TRBV6-1
J gene: TRBJ1-2
CDR3 length: 16
D gene: NA

CDR3 protein: CARSFLTQVFWNTEAFF
CDR3 DNA: TGTGCCAGAAGCTTTTTGACCCAGGTATTTTGGAACACTGAAGCTTTCTTT
clone size: NA
V gene: TRBV5-3
J gene: TRBJ1-1
CDR3 length: 17
D gene: NA

CDR3 protein: CASSPGGGRETQYF
CDR3 DNA: TGTGCCAGCAGCCCCGGGGGGGGCCGGGAGACCCAGTACTTC
clone size: NA
V gene: TRBV3-1/TRBV3-2
J gene: TRBJ2-5
CDR3 length: 14
D gene: TRBD2

CDR3 protein: CATRLAGTYNEQFF
CDR3 DNA: TGTGCCACCCGACTAGCGGGGACCTACAATGAGCAGTTCTTC
clone size: NA
V gene: TRBV3-1/TRBV3-2
J gene: TRBJ2-1
CDR3 length: 14
D gene: TRBD2

CDR3 protein: CASSLTGTGAFF
CDR3 DNA: TGTGCCAGCAGTCTGACAGGGACAGGAGCTTTCTTT
clone size: NA
V gene: TRBV12-3/TRBV12-4
J gene: TRBJ1-1
CDR3 length: 12
D gene: TRBD1

CDR3 protein: CSVGTGHNTF
CDR3 DNA: TGCAGCGTAGGGACAGGCCACAACACCTTC
clone size: NA
V gene: TRBV29-1
J gene: TRBJ1-2
CDR3 length: 10
D gene: TRBD1

CDR3 protein: CASSAQLAGAKETQYF
CDR3 DNA: TGTGCCAGCAGCGCCCAACTAGCGGGGGCAAAAGAGACCCAGTACTTC
clone size: NA
V gene: TRBV9
J gene: TRBJ2-5
CDR3 length: 16
D gene: TRBD2

CDR3 protein: CASSYSSRAGRNNEQFF
CDR3 DNA: TGTGCCAGCAGTTACTCTAGTAGGGCGGGGAGAAACAATGAGCAGTTCTTC
clone size: NA
V gene: TRBV6-2/TRBV6-3
J gene: TRBJ2-1
CDR3 length: 17
D gene: NA

CDR3 protein: CSVTAGTGGQETQYF
CDR3 DNA: TGCAGCGTTACTGCCGGGACAGGGGGCCAAGAGACCCAGTACTTC
clone size: NA
V gene: TRBV29-1
J gene: TRBJ2-5
CDR3 length: 15
D gene: TRBD1

CDR3 protein: CAISAGTEAFF
CDR3 DNA: TGTGCCATCTCCGCAGGAACTGAAGCTTTCTTT
clone size: NA
V gene: TRBV6-5
J gene: TRBJ1-1
CDR3 length: 11
D gene: NA

CDR3 protein: CASSYTGKVEAFF
CDR3 DNA: TGTGCCAGCAGTTACACAGGGAAGGTCGAAGCTTTCTTT
clone size: few
V gene: TRBV6-6
J gene: TRBJ1-1
CDR3 length: 13
D gene: NA

CDR3 protein: CASSYSIRETQYF
CDR3 DNA: TGTGCCAGCAGTTACTCGATTCGGGAGACCCAGTACTTC
clone size: NA
V gene: TRBV6-5
J gene: TRBJ2-5
CDR3 length: 13
D gene: NA

CDR3 protein: CASSSGTSGVETQYF
CDR3 DNA: TGCGCCAGCAGCTCCGGGACTAGCGGGGTAGAGACCCAGTACTTC
clone size: once
V gene: TRBV5-1
J gene: TRBJ2-5
CDR3 length: 15
D gene: TRBD2

CDR3 protein: CASSLLWSGTEAFF
CDR3 DNA: TGTGCCAGCAGCTTGTTATGGAGCGGCACTGAAGCTTTCTTT
clone size: NA
V gene: TRBV5-8
J gene: TRBJ1-1
CDR3 length: 14
D gene: NA

CDR3 protein: CSVSTVEAFF
CDR3 DNA: TGCAGCGTGTCCACAGTTGAAGCTTTCTTT
clone size: NA
V gene: TRBV29-1
J gene: TRBJ1-1
CDR3 length: 10
D gene: NA

CDR3 protein: CASSPGVGTYEQYF
CDR3 DNA: TGCGCCAGCAGTCCAGGGGTAGGCACCTACGAGCAGTACTTC
clone size: NA
V gene: TRBV5-1
J gene: TRBJ2-7
CDR3 length: 14
D gene: NA

CDR3 protein: CARGQGIPRDNSPLHF
CDR3 DNA: TGTGCCAGAGGACAGGGTATTCCTAGGGATAATTCACCCCTCCACTTT
clone size: NA
V gene: TRBV21-1
J gene: TRBJ1-6
CDR3 length: 16
D gene: NA

CDR3 protein: CASSAGQQMTYEQYF
CDR3 DNA: TGTGCCAGCAGCGCCGGACAGCAGATGACCTACGAGCAGTACTTC
clone size: NA
V gene: TRBV5-6
J gene: TRBJ2-7
CDR3 length: 15
D gene: NA